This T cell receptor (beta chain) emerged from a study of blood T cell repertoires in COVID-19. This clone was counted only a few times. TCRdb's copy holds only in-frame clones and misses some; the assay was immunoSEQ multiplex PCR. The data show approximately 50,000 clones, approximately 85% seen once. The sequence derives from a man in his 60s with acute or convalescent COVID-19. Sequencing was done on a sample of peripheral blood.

The CDR3 protein is CASAYSNQPQHF. CDR3 DNA sequence: TGTGCCAGTGCCTATAGCAATCAGCCCCAGCATTTT. This rearrangement joins TRBV19 to TRBJ1-5; D gene ambiguous. The CDR3 covers 12 residues. In germline, CDR1 is LNHDA, CDR2 SQIVND (reference sequence). Trimming took 8 bases from V and 0 from J, leaving 5 bases between them. The full variable domain, rest sourced from reference TRBV19 and TRBJ1-5, is DGGITQSPKYLFRKEGQNVTLSCEQNLNHDAMYWYRQDPGQGLRLIYYSQIVNDFQKGDIAEGYSVSREKKESFPLTVTSAQKNPTAFYLCASAYSNQPQHFGDGTRLSIL.